Sequencing of this T cell receptor (beta chain) was carried out in a study of T cell changes during pregnancy in multiple sclerosis (dated by TCRdb to the late 2010s). For the wider study: In women with multiple sclerosis, the researchers looked at how the T cell repertoire shifted as pregnancy progressed.

V is cut back by 0 bases and J by 6 bases, with 6 bases in the junction unmatched. Taken from the germline V gene, the CDR1 and CDR2 loops are SGDLS and YYNGEE. Spanning cysteine to phenylalanine, the CDR3 consists of 16 amino acids. Kept here is only the CDR3 DNA, which spans 48 bases and is read in frame from base 1. The library was produced with the immunoSEQ multiplex PCR assay. Held by TCRdb, this immuneACCESS table contains in-frame sequences only and omits some clones. Under half of the omission traces to an unresolved V gene where checked; the cause of the rest is unknown. The sample has under 35,000 clones on record, more than 75% of them singletons. The ten largest clones represent 8% to 9.5% of the sample. This clone was detected once. Its binding antigen is unknown. Base quality data are lacking; no much larger clone is found one base away.

The rearranged segments are TRBV9 and TRBJ2-2, and TRBD1 aligns with 9 junction nucleotides. This specimen consisted of CD8+ T cells from peripheral blood mononuclear cells, obtained after pregnancy. The TCR comes from a female donor with multiple sclerosis, enrolled in a pregnancy study. At the DNA level, the sequence is TGTGCCAGCAGCGTAGGGACAGGGGTTTACGCCGGGGAGCTGTTTTTT. It translates as CASSVGTGVYAGELFF.